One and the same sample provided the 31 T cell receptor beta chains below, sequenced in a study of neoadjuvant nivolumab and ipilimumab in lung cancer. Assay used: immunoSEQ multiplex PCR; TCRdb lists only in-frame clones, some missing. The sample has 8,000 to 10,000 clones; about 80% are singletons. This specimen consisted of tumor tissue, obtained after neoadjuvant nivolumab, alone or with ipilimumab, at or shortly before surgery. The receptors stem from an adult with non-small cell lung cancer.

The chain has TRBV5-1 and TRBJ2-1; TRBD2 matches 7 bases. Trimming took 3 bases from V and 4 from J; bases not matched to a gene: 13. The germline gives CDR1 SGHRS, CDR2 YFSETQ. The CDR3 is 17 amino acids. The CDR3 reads CASSSGLGAKGYNEQFF. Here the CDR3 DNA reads TGCGCCAGCAGCTCCGGACTAGGGGCGAAGGGATACAATGAGCAGTTCTTC.

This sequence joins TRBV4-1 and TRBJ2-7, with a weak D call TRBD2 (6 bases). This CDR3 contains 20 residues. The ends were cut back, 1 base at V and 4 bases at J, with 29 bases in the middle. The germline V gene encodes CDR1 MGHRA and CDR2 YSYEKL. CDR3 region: CASSQARTWGGEAKPYEQYF. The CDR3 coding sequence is TGCGCCAGCAGCCAAGCGAGGACGTGGGGCGGGGAGGCCAAACCTTACGAGCAGTACTTC.

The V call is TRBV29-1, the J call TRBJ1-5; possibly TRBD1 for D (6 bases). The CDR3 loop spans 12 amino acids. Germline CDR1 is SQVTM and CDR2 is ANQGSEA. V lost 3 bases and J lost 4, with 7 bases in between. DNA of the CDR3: TGCAGCGTTGAGGACAGTAATCAGCCCCAGCATTTT. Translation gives CSVEDSNQPQHF.

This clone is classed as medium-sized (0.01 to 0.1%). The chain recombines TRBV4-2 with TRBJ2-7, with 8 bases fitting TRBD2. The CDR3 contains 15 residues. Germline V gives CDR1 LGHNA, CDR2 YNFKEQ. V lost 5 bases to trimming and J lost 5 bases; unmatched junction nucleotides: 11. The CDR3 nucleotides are TGTGCCAGCAGCGAATCTACAGCGGGAGCGCACGAGCAGTACTTC. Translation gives CASSESTAGAHEQYF.

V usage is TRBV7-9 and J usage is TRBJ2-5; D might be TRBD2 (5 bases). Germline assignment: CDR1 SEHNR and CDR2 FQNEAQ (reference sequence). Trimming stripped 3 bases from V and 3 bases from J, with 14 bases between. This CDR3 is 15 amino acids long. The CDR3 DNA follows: TGTGCCAGCAGCTTTTCGCTGTCGGGGAAAGAGACCCAGTACTTC. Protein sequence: CASSFSLSGKETQYF.

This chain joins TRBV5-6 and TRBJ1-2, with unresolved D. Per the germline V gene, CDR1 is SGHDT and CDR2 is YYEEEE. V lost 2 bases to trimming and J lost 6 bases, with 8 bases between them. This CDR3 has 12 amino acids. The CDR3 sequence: CASSFSPDGYTF. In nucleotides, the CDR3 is TGTGCCAGCAGCTTCAGTCCGGATGGCTACACCTTC.

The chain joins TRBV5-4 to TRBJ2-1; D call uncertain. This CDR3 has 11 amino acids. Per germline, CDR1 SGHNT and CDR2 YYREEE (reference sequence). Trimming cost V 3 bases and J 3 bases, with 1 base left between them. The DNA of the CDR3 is TGTGCCAGCAGCTACTACAATGAGCAGTTCTTC. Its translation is CASSYYNEQFF.

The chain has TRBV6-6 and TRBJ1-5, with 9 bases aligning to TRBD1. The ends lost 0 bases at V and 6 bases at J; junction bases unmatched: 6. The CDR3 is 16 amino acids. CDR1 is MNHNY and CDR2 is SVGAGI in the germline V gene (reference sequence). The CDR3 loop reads CASSYSRDRAVQPQHF. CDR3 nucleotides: TGTGCCAGCAGTTACTCCCGGGACAGGGCAGTTCAGCCCCAGCATTTT.

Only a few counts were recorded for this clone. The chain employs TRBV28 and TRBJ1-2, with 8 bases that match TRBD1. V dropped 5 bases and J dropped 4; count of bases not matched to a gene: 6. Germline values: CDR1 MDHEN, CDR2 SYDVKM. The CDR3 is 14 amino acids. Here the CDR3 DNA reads TGTGCCAGCAGTACACAGGGGGTCAGCTATGGCTACACCTTC. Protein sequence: CASSTQGVSYGYTF.

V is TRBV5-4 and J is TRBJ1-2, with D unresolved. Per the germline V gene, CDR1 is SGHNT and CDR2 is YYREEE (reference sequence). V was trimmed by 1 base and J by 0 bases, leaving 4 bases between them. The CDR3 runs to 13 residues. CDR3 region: CASSLNPNYGYTF. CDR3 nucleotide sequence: TGTGCCAGCAGCTTGAACCCTAACTATGGCTACACCTTC.

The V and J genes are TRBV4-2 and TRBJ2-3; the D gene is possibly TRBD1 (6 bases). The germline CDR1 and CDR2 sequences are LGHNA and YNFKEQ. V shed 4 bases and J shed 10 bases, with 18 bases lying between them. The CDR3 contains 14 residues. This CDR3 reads CASSRYRDTAAQYF. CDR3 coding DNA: TGTGCCAGCAGCCGTTACCGGGACACGGCGGCGCAGTATTTT.

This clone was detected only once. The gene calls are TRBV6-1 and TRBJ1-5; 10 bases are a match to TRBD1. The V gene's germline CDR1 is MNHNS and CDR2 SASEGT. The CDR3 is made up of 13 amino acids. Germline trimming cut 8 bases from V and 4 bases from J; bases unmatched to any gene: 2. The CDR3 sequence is CASLGQGNQPQHF. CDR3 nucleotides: TGTGCCAGCCTGGGACAGGGGAATCAGCCCCAGCATTTT.

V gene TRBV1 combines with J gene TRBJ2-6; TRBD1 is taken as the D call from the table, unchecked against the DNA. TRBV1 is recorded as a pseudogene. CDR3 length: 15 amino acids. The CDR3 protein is CTSRSAQSRANVLTF. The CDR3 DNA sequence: TGCACCAGCAGAAGTGCACAAAGTCGGGCCAACGTCCTGACTTTC.

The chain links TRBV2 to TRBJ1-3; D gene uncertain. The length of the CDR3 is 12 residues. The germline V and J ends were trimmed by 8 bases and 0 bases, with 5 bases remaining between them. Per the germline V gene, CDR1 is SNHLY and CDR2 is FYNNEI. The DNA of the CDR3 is TGTGCCAGCGGCAACTCTGGAAACACCATATATTTT. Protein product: CASGNSGNTIYF. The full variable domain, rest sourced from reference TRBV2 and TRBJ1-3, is EPEVTQTPSHQVTQMGQEVILRCVPISNHLYFYWYRQILGQKVEFLVSFYNNEISEKSEIFDDQFSVERPDGSNFTLKIRSTKLEDSAMYFCASGNSGNTIYFGEGSWLTVV.

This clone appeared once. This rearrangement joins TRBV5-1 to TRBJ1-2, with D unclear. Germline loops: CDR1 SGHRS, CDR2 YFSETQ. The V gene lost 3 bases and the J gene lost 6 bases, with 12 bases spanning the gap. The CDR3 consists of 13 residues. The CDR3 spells CASSWGTENGYTF. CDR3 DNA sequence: TGCGCCAGCAGCTGGGGTACAGAGAATGGCTACACCTTC. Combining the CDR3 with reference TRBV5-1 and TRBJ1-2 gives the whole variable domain KAGVTQTPRYLIKTRGQQVTLSCSPISGHRSVSWYQQTPGQGLQFLFEYFSETQRNKGNFPGRFSGRQFSNSRSEMNVSTLELGDSALYLCASSWGTENGYTFGSGTRLTVV.

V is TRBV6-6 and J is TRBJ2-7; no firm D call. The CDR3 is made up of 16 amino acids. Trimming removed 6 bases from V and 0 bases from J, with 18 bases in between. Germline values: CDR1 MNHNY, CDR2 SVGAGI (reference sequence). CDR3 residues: CASRAVYGLSSYEQYF. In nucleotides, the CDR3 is TGTGCCAGCAGAGCCGTTTATGGGTTGAGCTCCTACGAGCAGTACTTC.

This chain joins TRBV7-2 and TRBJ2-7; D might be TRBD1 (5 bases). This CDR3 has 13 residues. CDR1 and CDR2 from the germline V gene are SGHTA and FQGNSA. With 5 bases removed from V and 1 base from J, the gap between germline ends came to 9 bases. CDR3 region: CASSVQVSYEQYF. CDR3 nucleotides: TGTGCCAGCAGCGTACAGGTTTCCTACGAGCAGTACTTC. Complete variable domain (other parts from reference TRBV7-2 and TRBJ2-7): GAGVSQSPSNKVTEKGKDVELRCDPISGHTALYWYRQSLGQGLEFLIYFQGNSAPDKSGLPSDRFSAERTGGSVSTLTIQRTQQEDSAVYLCASSVQVSYEQYFGPGTRLTVT.

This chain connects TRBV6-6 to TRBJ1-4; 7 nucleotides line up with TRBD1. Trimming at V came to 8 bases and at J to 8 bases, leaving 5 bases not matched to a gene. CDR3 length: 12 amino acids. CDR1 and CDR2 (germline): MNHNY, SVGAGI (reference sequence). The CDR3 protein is CASRQGGEKLFF. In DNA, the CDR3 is TGTGCCAGCCGACAGGGTGGCGAAAAACTGTTTTTT.

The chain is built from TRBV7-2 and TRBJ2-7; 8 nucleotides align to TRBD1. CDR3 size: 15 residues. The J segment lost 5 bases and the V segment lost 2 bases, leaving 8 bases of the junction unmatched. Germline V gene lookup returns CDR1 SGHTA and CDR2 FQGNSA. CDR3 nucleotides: TGTGCCAGCAGCTTACAGTCGGACAGGGACCACGAGCAGTACTTC. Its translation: CASSLQSDRDHEQYF.

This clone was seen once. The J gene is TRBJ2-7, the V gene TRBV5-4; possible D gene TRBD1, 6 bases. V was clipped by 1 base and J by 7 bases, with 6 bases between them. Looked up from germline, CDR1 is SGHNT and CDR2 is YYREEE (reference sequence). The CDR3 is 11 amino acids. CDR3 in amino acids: CASSLRGEQYF. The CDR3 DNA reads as TGTGCCAGCAGCTTGAGGGGGGAGCAGTACTTC.

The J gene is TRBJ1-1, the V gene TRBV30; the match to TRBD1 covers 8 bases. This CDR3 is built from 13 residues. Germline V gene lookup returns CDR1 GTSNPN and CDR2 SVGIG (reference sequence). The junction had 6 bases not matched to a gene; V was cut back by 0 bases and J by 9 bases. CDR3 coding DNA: TGTGCCTGGAGTGTACAGGGGGGGGCACAAGCTTTCTTT. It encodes CAWSVQGGAQAFF.

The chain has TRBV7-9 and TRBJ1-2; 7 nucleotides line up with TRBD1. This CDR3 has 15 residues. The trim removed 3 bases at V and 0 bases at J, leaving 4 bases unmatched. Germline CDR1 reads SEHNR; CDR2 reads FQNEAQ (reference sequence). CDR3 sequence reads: CASSFGDRPNYGYTF. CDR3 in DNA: TGTGCCAGCAGCTTTGGGGACAGACCTAACTATGGCTACACCTTC.

The CDR3 DNA sequence: TGCGCCAGCAGCCGGGGAAGCACAGGGGGCGCGTCCGGGGAGCTGTTTTTT. This sequence encodes CASSRGSTGGASGELFF. This chain joins TRBV4-1 and TRBJ2-2; 9 bases fit TRBD1. The junction had 12 bases not matched to a gene; V was cut back by 4 bases and J by 6 bases. The CDR3 contains 17 residues. Germline CDR1 is MGHRA and CDR2 is YSYEKL.

CDR3 bases: TGCAGCGCCAGTACAGGGGTGATGGACATTCAGTACTTC. Encoded protein: CSASTGVMDIQYF. V gene TRBV29-1 combines with J gene TRBJ2-4, with 7 bases matching TRBD1. The V and J ends lost 7 bases and 8 bases, in that order; junction bases with no gene match: 11. The CDR3 runs to 13 residues. In germline, CDR1 is SQVTM, CDR2 ANQGSEA.

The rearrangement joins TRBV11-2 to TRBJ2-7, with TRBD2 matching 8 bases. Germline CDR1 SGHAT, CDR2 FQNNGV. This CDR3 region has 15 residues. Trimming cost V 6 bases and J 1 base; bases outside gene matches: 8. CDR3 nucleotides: TGTGCCAGCAGGCGGCCGGGACTAGGGTCCTACGAGCAGTACTTC. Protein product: CASRRPGLGSYEQYF.

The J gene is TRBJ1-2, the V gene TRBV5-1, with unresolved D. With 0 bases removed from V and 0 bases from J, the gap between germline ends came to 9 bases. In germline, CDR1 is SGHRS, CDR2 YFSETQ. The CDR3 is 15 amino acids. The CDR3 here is CASSLEARTNYGYTF. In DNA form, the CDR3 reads TGCGCCAGCAGCTTGGAGGCCAGAACTAACTATGGCTACACCTTC. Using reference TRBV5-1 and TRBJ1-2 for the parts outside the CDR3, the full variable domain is KAGVTQTPRYLIKTRGQQVTLSCSPISGHRSVSWYQQTPGQGLQFLFEYFSETQRNKGNFPGRFSGRQFSNSRSEMNVSTLELGDSALYLCASSLEARTNYGYTFGSGTRLTVV.

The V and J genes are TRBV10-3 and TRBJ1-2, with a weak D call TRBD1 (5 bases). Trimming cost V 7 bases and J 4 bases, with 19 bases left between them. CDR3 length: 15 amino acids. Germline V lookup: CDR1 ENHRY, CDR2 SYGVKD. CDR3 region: CAIKPALGEAYGYTF. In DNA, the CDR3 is TGTGCCATCAAACCCGCCTTGGGGGAGGCCTATGGCTACACCTTC.

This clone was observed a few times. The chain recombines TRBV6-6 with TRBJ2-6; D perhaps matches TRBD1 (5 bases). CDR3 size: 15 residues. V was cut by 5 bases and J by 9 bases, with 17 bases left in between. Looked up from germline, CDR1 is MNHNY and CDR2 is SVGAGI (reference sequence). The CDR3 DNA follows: TGTGCCAGCAGTCACCTCTCCGGACAAAACAACGTCCTGACTTTC. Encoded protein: CASSHLSGQNNVLTF.

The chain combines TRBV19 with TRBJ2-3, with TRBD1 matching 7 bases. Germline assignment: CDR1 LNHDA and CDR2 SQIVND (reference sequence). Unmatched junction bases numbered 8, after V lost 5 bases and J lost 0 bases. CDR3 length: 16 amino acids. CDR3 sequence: CASSSWSGQSTDTQYF. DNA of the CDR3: TGTGCCAGTAGTTCCTGGTCGGGACAGAGCACAGATACGCAGTATTTT.

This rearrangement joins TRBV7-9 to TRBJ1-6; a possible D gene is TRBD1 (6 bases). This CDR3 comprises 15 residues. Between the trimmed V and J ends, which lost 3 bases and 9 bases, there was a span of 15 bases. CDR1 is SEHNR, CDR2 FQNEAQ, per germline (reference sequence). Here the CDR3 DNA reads TGTGCCAGCAGCTTGGGGGGCGGTCGTAGTTCACCCCTCCACTTT. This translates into CASSLGGGRSSPLHF.

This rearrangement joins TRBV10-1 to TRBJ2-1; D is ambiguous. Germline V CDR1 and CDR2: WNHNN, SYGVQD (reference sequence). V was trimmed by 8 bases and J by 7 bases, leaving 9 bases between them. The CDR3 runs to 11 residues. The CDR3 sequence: CASGFGNEQFF. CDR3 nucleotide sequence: TGCGCCAGCGGCTTTGGGAATGAGCAGTTCTTC.